This section outlines one TCR beta chain sequence together with its context. Its specificity is not known. Generated by immunoSEQ multiplex PCR, the TCRdb table keeps only in-frame clones and is missing some. The sample contains 45,000 to 55,000 clones, 75% to 90% of which appear only once. V was trimmed by 4 bases and J by 2 bases, leaving 17 bases between them. The CDR3 is made up of 16 amino acids. Looked up from germline, CDR1 is SGDLS and CDR2 is YYNGEE. This sample was taken from a study of radiotherapy plus CTLA-4 blockade in lung cancer. Study context: For 18% of patients, objective responses occurred, and just over 30% had disease control. Study results and limitations: Per reports, early blood T cell clone dynamics, plus interferon-beta, forecast response most strongly.

The starting material was peripheral blood, obtained from a patient treated with radiotherapy plus ipilimumab. The chain recombines TRBV9 with TRBJ2-3; tentatively, D is TRBD2 (7 bases). This sequence was found in a human donor with non-small cell lung cancer who had stable disease on radiotherapy plus ipilimumab. Here the CDR3 DNA reads TGTGCCAGCAGCCTAATAGGGAGGGGGAACACAGATACGCAGTATTTT. As protein: CASSLIGRGNTDTQYF.